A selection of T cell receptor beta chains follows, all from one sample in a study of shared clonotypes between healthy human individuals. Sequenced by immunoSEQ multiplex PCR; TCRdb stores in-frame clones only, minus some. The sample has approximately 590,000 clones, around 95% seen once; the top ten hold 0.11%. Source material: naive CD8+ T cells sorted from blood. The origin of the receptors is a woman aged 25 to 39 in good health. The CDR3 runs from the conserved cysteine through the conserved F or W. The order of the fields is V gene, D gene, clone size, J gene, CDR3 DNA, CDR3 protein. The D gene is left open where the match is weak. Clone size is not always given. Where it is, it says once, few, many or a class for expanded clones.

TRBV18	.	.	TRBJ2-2	TGTGCCAGCTCACCACCTGCGGGGTTAGACACCGGGGAGCTGTTTTTT	CASSPPAGLDTGELFF
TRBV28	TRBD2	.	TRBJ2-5	TGTGCCAGCAGTTTAGCAGTAGCGGGTGGAGAGACCCAGTACTTC	CASSLAVAGGETQYF
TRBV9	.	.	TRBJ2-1	TGTGCCAGCAGCGTAGGTAGGACACCCTCCTACAATGAGCAGTTCTTC	CASSVGRTPSYNEQFF
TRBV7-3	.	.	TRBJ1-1	TGTGCCAGCAGCGCACAGGGCTCGAACACTGAAGCTTTCTTT	CASSAQGSNTEAFF
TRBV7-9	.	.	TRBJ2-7	TGTGCCAGCAGCTTAGGTCGCCGCGGCGGGCCATACTACGAGCAGTACTTC	CASSLGRRGGPYYEQYF
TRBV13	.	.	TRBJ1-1	TGTGCCAGCAGCCCCGGGGTAAGGGAAAACACTGAAGCTTTCTTT	CASSPGVRENTEAFF
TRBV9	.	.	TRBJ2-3	TGTGCCAGCAGCCCCGCAAGCTTACGCTCAGATACGCAGTATTTT	CASSPASLRSDTQYF
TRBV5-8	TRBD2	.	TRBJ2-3	TGTGCCAGCAGCCAAGGGACTACTAGCACAGATACGCAGTATTTT	CASSQGTTSTDTQYF
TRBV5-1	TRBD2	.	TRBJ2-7	TGCGCCAGCAGCAAACAGCGGGAGCGAACCTACGAGCAGTACTTC	CASSKQRERTYEQYF
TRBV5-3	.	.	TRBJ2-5	TGTGCCAGAAGCCCCAGGGTCCCCCCACAAGAGACCCAGTACTTC	CARSPRVPPQETQYF
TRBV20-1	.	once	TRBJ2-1	TGCAGTGCTTCAGAGGACAATGAGCAGTTCTTC	CSASEDNEQFF
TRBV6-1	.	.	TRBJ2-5	TGTGCCAGCAGTGCCCCGAGGGGACGGAGACCCCCAGAGACCCAGTACTTC	CASSAPRGRRPPETQYF
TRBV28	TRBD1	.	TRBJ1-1	TGTGCCAGCAGTTTCAGGGGGATGAACACTGAAGCTTTCTTT	CASSFRGMNTEAFF
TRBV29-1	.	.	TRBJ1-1	TGCAGCATAGAGGTGAGATTGGATGGCACTGAAGCTTTCTTT	CSIEVRLDGTEAFF
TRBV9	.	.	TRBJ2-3	TGTGCCAGCAGCGGGTGGGAGGAGACAGATACGCAGTATTTT	CASSGWEETDTQYF
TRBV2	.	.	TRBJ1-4	TGTGCCAGCAGTGAAGCTAGGGGGGTTAATGAAAAACTGTTTTTT	CASSEARGVNEKLFF
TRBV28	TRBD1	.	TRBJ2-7	TGTGCCAGCAGTTACCAACAGGGGACCTCCTACGAGCAGTACTTC	CASSYQQGTSYEQYF
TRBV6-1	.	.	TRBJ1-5	TGTGCCAGCAGTCCTCTTTCCGTGGGCAATCAGCCCCAGCATTTT	CASSPLSVGNQPQHF
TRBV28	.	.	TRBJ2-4	TGTGCCAGCAGTTTATGGGCCAGGTCCTTTCACATTCAGTACTTC	CASSLWARSFHIQYF
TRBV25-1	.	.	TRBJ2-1	TGTGCCACCGACCCGAACTCCTACAATGAGCAGTTCTTC	CATDPNSYNEQFF
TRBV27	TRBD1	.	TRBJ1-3	TGTGCCAGCAGTCCCAGGGGGAGCGGAAACACCATATATTTT	CASSPRGSGNTIYF
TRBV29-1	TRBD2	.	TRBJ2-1	TGCAGCGTCACGACTAGCGGGAGGGCCACCGTCCACAATGAGCAGTTCTTC	CSVTTSGRATVHNEQFF